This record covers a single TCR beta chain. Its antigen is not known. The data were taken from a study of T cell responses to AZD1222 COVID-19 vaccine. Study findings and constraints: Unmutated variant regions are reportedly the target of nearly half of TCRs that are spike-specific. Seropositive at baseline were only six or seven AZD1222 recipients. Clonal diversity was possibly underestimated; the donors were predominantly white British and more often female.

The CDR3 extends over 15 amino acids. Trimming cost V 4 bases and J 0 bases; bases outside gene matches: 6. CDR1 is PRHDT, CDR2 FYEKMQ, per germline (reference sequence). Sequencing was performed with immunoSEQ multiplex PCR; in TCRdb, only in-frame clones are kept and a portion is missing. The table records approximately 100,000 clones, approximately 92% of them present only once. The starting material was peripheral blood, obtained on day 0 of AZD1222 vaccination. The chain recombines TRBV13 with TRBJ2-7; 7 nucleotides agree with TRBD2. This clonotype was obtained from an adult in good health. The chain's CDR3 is CASSSLGLSSYEQYF. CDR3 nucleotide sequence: TGTGCCAGCAGCTCACTGGGACTATCCTCCTACGAGCAGTACTTC.